A selection of T cell receptor beta chains follows, all from one sample in a study of cytomegalovirus exposure and HLA in healthy donors. Clones were sequenced by immunoSEQ multiplex PCR, and TCRdb holds only the in-frame ones, with some missing. This table holds a few hundred thousand clones, roughly 85% found once. The sequenced sample consisted of PBMCs. These receptors all stem from a woman aged 18-30 years in good health and CMV-seronegative. The CDR3 runs from the conserved cysteine through the conserved F or W. A D gene is named only where the DNA matches it firmly. Clone size, where shown, is once, few, many, or a class for clones that have expanded.

J gene: TRBJ1-2
D gene: NA
CDR3 length: 15
V gene: TRBV6-5
clone size: NA
CDR3 protein: CASSRPGGLMYGYTF
CDR3 DNA: TGTGCCAGCAGTCGTCCGGGGGGCCTAATGTATGGCTACACCTTC

J gene: TRBJ1-2
D gene: TRBD1
CDR3 length: 15
V gene: TRBV9
clone size: NA
CDR3 protein: CASSVEGQGYYGYTF
CDR3 DNA: TGTGCCAGCAGCGTAGAGGGACAGGGCTACTATGGCTACACCTTC

J gene: TRBJ2-3
D gene: TRBD1
CDR3 length: 14
V gene: TRBV5-1
clone size: few
CDR3 protein: CASSPGTAPYTQYF
CDR3 DNA: TGCGCCAGCAGCCCCGGGACAGCACCTTATACGCAGTATTTT

J gene: TRBJ2-1
D gene: TRBD2
CDR3 length: 15
V gene: TRBV30
clone size: NA
CDR3 protein: CAWSVFGGSYNEQFF
CDR3 DNA: TGTGCCTGGAGTGTATTCGGGGGGAGCTACAATGAGCAGTTCTTC

J gene: TRBJ2-1
D gene: TRBD1
CDR3 length: 15
V gene: TRBV27
clone size: NA
CDR3 protein: CASSFSGTGRNEQFF
CDR3 DNA: TGTGCCAGCAGTTTCTCTGGGACAGGGAGGAATGAGCAGTTCTTC

J gene: TRBJ2-7
D gene: TRBD2
CDR3 length: 16
V gene: TRBV14
clone size: NA
CDR3 protein: CASSPNRLAGIYEQYF
CDR3 DNA: TGTGCCAGCAGCCCGAATCGACTAGCGGGGATATACGAGCAGTACTTC

J gene: TRBJ1-4
D gene: NA
CDR3 length: 14
V gene: TRBV4-1
clone size: once
CDR3 protein: CASSQASGGEKLFF
CDR3 DNA: TGCGCCAGCAGCCAAGCTAGCGGAGGGGAAAAACTGTTTTTT

J gene: TRBJ2-7
D gene: TRBD2
CDR3 length: 14
V gene: TRBV5-1
clone size: once
CDR3 protein: CASRMTSGSYEQYF
CDR3 DNA: TGCGCCAGCAGAATGACTAGCGGGAGCTACGAGCAGTACTTC

J gene: TRBJ1-5
D gene: TRBD1
CDR3 length: 16
V gene: TRBV10-2
clone size: NA
CDR3 protein: CASSELRQGKTEPQHF
CDR3 DNA: TGCGCCAGCAGTGAGTTGCGACAGGGCAAGACGGAGCCCCAGCATTTT

J gene: TRBJ2-3
D gene: TRBD2
CDR3 length: 14
V gene: TRBV29-1
clone size: NA
CDR3 protein: CSVAGLAGVLTQYF
CDR3 DNA: TGCAGCGTCGCGGGACTAGCGGGAGTGTTGACGCAGTATTTT

J gene: TRBJ2-1
D gene: TRBD2
CDR3 length: 16
V gene: TRBV14
clone size: NA
CDR3 protein: CASSQDYWRGDDEQFF
CDR3 DNA: TGTGCCAGCAGCCAAGATTACTGGCGGGGGGATGATGAGCAGTTCTTC

J gene: TRBJ2-1
D gene: NA
CDR3 length: 17
V gene: TRBV10-3
clone size: NA
CDR3 protein: CAISESGGRNGYNEQFF
CDR3 DNA: TGTGCCATCAGTGAGTCGGGAGGTAGAAACGGGTACAATGAGCAGTTCTTC

J gene: TRBJ1-2
D gene: NA
CDR3 length: 18
V gene: TRBV5-4
clone size: NA
CDR3 protein: CASSNILRGLKANYGYTF
CDR3 DNA: TGTGCCAGCAGTAATATCCTCAGGGGCCTAAAAGCTAACTATGGCTACACCTTC

J gene: TRBJ2-6
D gene: NA
CDR3 length: 15
V gene: TRBV6-4
clone size: NA
CDR3 protein: CASSEQGAGANVLTF
CDR3 DNA: TGTGCCAGCAGTGAACAGGGAGCTGGGGCCAACGTCCTGACTTTC

J gene: TRBJ2-3
D gene: TRBD2
CDR3 length: 17
V gene: TRBV7-9
clone size: NA
CDR3 protein: CASSHGLAGESTDTQYF
CDR3 DNA: TGTGCCAGCAGCCACGGACTAGCGGGGGAGAGCACAGATACGCAGTATTTT

J gene: TRBJ2-7
D gene: NA
CDR3 length: 16
V gene: TRBV27
clone size: NA
CDR3 protein: CASSPHRGPGGYEQYF
CDR3 DNA: TGTGCCAGCAGTCCCCACCGGGGGCCGGGAGGCTACGAGCAGTACTTC

J gene: TRBJ1-2
D gene: NA
CDR3 length: 15
V gene: TRBV27
clone size: NA
CDR3 protein: CASSLIGGGDYGYTF
CDR3 DNA: TGTGCCAGCAGTTTAATCGGGGGAGGAGATTATGGCTACACCTTC

J gene: TRBJ1-2
D gene: NA
CDR3 length: 15
V gene: TRBV4-2
clone size: few
CDR3 protein: CASSQDREGGYGYTF
CDR3 DNA: TGTGCCAGCAGCCAAGATCGTGAGGGCGGCTATGGCTACACCTTC

J gene: TRBJ2-2
D gene: TRBD2
CDR3 length: 16
V gene: TRBV7-3
clone size: NA
CDR3 protein: CASSSLAGGKTGELFF
CDR3 DNA: TGTGCCAGCAGCTCTCTAGCGGGAGGAAAAACCGGGGAGCTGTTTTTT

J gene: TRBJ1-2
D gene: NA
CDR3 length: 10
V gene: TRBV30
clone size: few
CDR3 protein: CAWSQTATFF
CDR3 DNA: TGTGCCTGGAGTCAGACTGCGACCTTCTTC

J gene: TRBJ2-6
D gene: TRBD1
CDR3 length: 21
V gene: TRBV4-1
clone size: NA
CDR3 protein: CASSQSGAGGNSPSGANVLTF
CDR3 DNA: TGCGCCAGCAGCCAATCCGGGGCAGGGGGAAACTCTCCATCCGGGGCCAACGTCCTGACTTTC

J gene: TRBJ2-1
D gene: TRBD2
CDR3 length: 16
V gene: TRBV9
clone size: NA
CDR3 protein: CASSVSAGGLVNEQFF
CDR3 DNA: TGTGCCAGCAGCGTGAGTGCGGGGGGCCTGGTTAATGAGCAGTTCTTC

J gene: TRBJ1-1
D gene: TRBD1
CDR3 length: 16
V gene: TRBV15
clone size: NA
CDR3 protein: CATSSGTVLGISEAFF
CDR3 DNA: TGTGCCACCAGCAGCGGGACAGTTCTTGGTATAAGTGAAGCTTTCTTT

J gene: TRBJ1-3
D gene: NA
CDR3 length: 16
V gene: TRBV6-5
clone size: once
CDR3 protein: CASSYSRAHSGNTIYF
CDR3 DNA: TGTGCCAGCAGTTACTCGAGGGCTCACTCTGGAAACACCATATATTTT

J gene: TRBJ2-1
D gene: TRBD1
CDR3 length: 14
V gene: TRBV2
clone size: NA
CDR3 protein: CASSGTGAYNEQFF
CDR3 DNA: TGTGCCAGCTCCGGGACAGGGGCCTACAATGAGCAGTTCTTC

J gene: TRBJ2-1
D gene: NA
CDR3 length: 21
V gene: TRBV12-1
clone size: NA
CDR3 protein: CASSFDPGRWILSGSWYEQFF
CDR3 DNA: TGTGCCAGCAGCTTTGACCCCGGCCGGTGGATATTGAGCGGGAGTTGGTATGAGCAGTTCTTC

J gene: TRBJ2-3
D gene: TRBD1
CDR3 length: 14
V gene: TRBV29-1
clone size: NA
CDR3 protein: CSGAPGGPGDTQYF
CDR3 DNA: TGCAGCGGAGCACCAGGGGGTCCGGGAGATACGCAGTATTTT

J gene: TRBJ2-5
D gene: TRBD2
CDR3 length: 14
V gene: TRBV6-5
clone size: NA
CDR3 protein: CASSGRAAQETQYF
CDR3 DNA: TGTGCCAGCAGTGGGAGGGCCGCCCAAGAGACCCAGTACTTC

J gene: TRBJ2-5
D gene: TRBD2
CDR3 length: 16
V gene: TRBV28
clone size: NA
CDR3 protein: CASSLFPGGVEETQYF
CDR3 DNA: TGTGCCAGCAGTTTATTCCCGGGGGGGGTTGAAGAGACCCAGTACTTC

J gene: TRBJ2-1
D gene: NA
CDR3 length: 12
V gene: TRBV5-1
clone size: NA
CDR3 protein: CASSLQGNEQFF
CDR3 DNA: TGCGCCAGCAGCCTCCAGGGGAATGAGCAGTTCTTC

J gene: TRBJ2-7
D gene: TRBD2
CDR3 length: 12
V gene: TRBV28
clone size: NA
CDR3 protein: CASSLTGGEQYF
CDR3 DNA: TGTGCCAGCAGTTTGACGGGGGGTGAGCAGTACTTC

J gene: TRBJ1-3
D gene: NA
CDR3 length: 15
V gene: TRBV6-5
clone size: few
CDR3 protein: CASSYGWGGGNTIYF
CDR3 DNA: TGTGCCAGCAGTTACGGATGGGGAGGTGGAAACACCATATATTTT

J gene: TRBJ2-1
D gene: TRBD2
CDR3 length: 16
V gene: TRBV25-1
clone size: NA
CDR3 protein: CASSELGTSGSHEQFF
CDR3 DNA: TGTGCCAGCAGTGAGCTCGGGACTAGCGGGAGTCATGAGCAGTTCTTC

J gene: TRBJ2-1
D gene: NA
CDR3 length: 15
V gene: TRBV28
clone size: NA
CDR3 protein: CASRPARLLYNEQFF
CDR3 DNA: TGTGCCAGCAGACCAGCCAGGCTACTCTACAATGAGCAGTTCTTC

J gene: TRBJ1-6
D gene: NA
CDR3 length: 15
V gene: TRBV6-5
clone size: NA
CDR3 protein: CASSLGVPGNSPLHF
CDR3 DNA: TGTGCCAGCAGTCTCGGGGTGCCTGGGAATTCACCCCTCCACTTT

J gene: TRBJ2-1
D gene: TRBD2
CDR3 length: 15
V gene: TRBV13
clone size: NA
CDR3 protein: CASSFSGRRFNEQFF
CDR3 DNA: TGTGCCAGCAGCTTTAGCGGGAGAAGGTTCAATGAGCAGTTCTTC

J gene: TRBJ1-2
D gene: NA
CDR3 length: 12
V gene: TRBV28
clone size: NA
CDR3 protein: CASSNAILGYTF
CDR3 DNA: TGTGCCAGCAGCAACGCGATTCTTGGCTACACCTTC

J gene: TRBJ2-5
D gene: NA
CDR3 length: 13
V gene: TRBV28
clone size: NA
CDR3 protein: CASRFGAQETQYF
CDR3 DNA: TGTGCCAGCAGGTTTGGAGCCCAAGAGACCCAGTACTTC

J gene: TRBJ2-3
D gene: TRBD2
CDR3 length: 14
V gene: TRBV29-1
clone size: NA
CDR3 protein: CSLATSGRTDTQYF
CDR3 DNA: TGCAGCCTCGCGACTAGCGGACGCACAGATACGCAGTATTTT

J gene: TRBJ2-1
D gene: TRBD1
CDR3 length: 15
V gene: TRBV6-5
clone size: NA
CDR3 protein: CASSLGQGGDNEQFF
CDR3 DNA: TGTGCCAGCAGTTTGGGACAGGGAGGGGACAATGAGCAGTTCTTC

J gene: TRBJ1-5
D gene: NA
CDR3 length: 14
V gene: TRBV15
clone size: NA
CDR3 protein: CATSPGGSIQPQHF
CDR3 DNA: TGTGCCACCAGCCCCGGGGGTTCAATTCAGCCCCAGCATTTT

J gene: TRBJ1-5
D gene: NA
CDR3 length: 13
V gene: TRBV28
clone size: NA
CDR3 protein: CASSLPLNQPQHF
CDR3 DNA: TGTGCCAGCAGTTTACCCCTTAATCAGCCCCAGCATTTT

J gene: TRBJ2-3
D gene: NA
CDR3 length: 14
V gene: TRBV27
clone size: NA
CDR3 protein: CASSLRVVTDTQYF
CDR3 DNA: TGTGCCAGCAGTTTACGGGTGGTCACAGATACGCAGTATTTT